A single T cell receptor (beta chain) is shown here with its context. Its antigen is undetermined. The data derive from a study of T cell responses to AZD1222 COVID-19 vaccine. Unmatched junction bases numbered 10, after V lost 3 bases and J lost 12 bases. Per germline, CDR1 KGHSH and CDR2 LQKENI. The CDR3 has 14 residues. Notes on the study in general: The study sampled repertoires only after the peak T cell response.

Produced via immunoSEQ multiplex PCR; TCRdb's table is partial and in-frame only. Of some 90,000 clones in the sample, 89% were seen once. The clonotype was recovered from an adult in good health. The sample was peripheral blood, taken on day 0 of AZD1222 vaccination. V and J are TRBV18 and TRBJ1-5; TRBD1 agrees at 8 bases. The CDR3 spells CASSPLTGGEVQHF. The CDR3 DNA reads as TGTGCCAGCTCACCTCTAACAGGGGGTGAGGTCCAGCATTTT.